The sequence of this T cell receptor beta chain was determined in a study of shared clonotypes between healthy human individuals. Study results and caveats: Larger estimated richness was generally recorded for naive subsets relative to memory subsets.

The CDR3 is 15 amino acids. Trimming at V came to 3 bases and at J to 2 bases, leaving 6 bases not matched to a gene. The germline V gene encodes CDR1 MNHNS and CDR2 SASEGT. A note on this clone: Antigen: not known.

Produced via immunoSEQ multiplex PCR; TCRdb's table is partial and in-frame only. The profile shows about 600,000 clones, roughly 98% of them singletons. Cells designated naive CD8 were CD45RO-negative and were positively selected for CCR7, with terminally differentiated effector memory CD45RA+ cells excluded. The chain is built from TRBV6-1 and TRBJ2-5, with 7 positions matching TRBD1. The material sequenced was naive CD8+ T cells sorted from blood. This TCR was recovered from a man aged 30 to 45 in good health. CDR3 sequence reads: CASSDRPGGQETQYF. CDR3 nucleotides: TGTGCCAGCAGTGACCGGCCAGGGGGACAAGAGACCCAGTACTTC.